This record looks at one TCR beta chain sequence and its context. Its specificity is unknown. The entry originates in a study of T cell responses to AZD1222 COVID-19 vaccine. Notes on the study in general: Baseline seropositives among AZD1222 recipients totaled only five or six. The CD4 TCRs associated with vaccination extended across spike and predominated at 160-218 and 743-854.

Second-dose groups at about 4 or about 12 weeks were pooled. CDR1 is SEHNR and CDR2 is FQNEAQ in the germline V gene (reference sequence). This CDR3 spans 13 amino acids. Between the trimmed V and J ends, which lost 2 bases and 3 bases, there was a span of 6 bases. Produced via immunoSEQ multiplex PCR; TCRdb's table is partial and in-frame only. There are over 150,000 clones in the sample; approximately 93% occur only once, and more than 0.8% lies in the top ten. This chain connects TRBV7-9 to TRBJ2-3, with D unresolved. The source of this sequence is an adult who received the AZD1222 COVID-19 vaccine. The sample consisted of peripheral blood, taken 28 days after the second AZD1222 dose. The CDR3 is CASSLSITDTQYF. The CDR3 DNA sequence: TGTGCCAGCAGCTTATCAATAACAGATACGCAGTATTTT.